The 26 T cell receptor beta chains below were found in one sample sequenced in a study of T cell responses to AZD1222 COVID-19 vaccine. Repertoires were generated with immunoSEQ multiplex PCR, while TCRdb's copy carries only in-frame clones and drops some. The data contain about 100,000 clones, 80% to 90% of them singletons. Source: peripheral blood, taken on day 0 of AZD1222 vaccination. These receptors were obtained from an adult in good health.

The chain joins TRBV6-2 or TRBV6-3 to TRBJ1-2, with no clear D. Germline V CDR1 and CDR2: MNHEY, SVGEGT. V shed 3 bases and J shed 8 bases, with 16 bases lying between them. The CDR3 runs 14 residues. The CDR3 sequence: CASSYGHPSTGYTF. The CDR3 DNA reads as TGTGCCAGCAGTTATGGTCACCCTAGCACGGGCTACACCTTC.

The chain links TRBV3-1 (or the pseudogene TRBV3-2) to TRBJ2-7, with D perhaps matching TRBD2 (6 bases). V lost 0 bases, J lost 3 bases, and 15 bases lay in between. Germline V lookup: CDR1 LGHDT, CDR2 YNNKEL (reference sequence). The CDR3 sequence is 16 residues long. Written as DNA, the CDR3 is TGTGCCAGCAGCCAAGATGGAGGGGTACCAATCTACGAGCAGTACTTC. It specifies CASSQDGGVPIYEQYF.

The chain has TRBV6-1 and TRBJ2-7; D gene unclear. Germline lookup yields CDR1 MNHNS and CDR2 SASEGT. V dropped 1 base and J dropped 4 bases, with 14 bases sitting between them. This CDR3 comprises 15 residues. The CDR3 nucleotides read TGTGCCAGCAGTGAAGGGGGAAGGACGGGTTACGAGCAGTACTTC. Protein product: CASSEGGRTGYEQYF.

V and J are TRBV7-9 and TRBJ1-4; TRBD1 is a possible D gene (5 bases). Germline V gene data show CDR1 as SEHNR and CDR2 as FQNEAQ (reference sequence). V gave up 2 bases and J gave up 8 bases, with 18 bases separating them. The CDR3 is made up of 16 amino acids. For the CDR3, the DNA is TGTGCCAGCAGCTTAAAGGCAGGGCAGAGAGAGGAAAAACTGTTTTTT. Translated: CASSLKAGQREEKLFF.

This clone was seen a single time. CDR3 protein: CASSYSRGGELFF. Written as DNA, the CDR3 is TGTGCCAGCAGTTACTCGAGGGGCGGGGAGCTGTTTTTT. The rearrangement uses TRBV6-5 and TRBJ2-2; either TRBD1 or TRBD2 may supply D (5 bases each). V lost 0 bases and J lost 7, with 6 bases in between. The CDR3 is 13 residues long. The germline V gene has CDR1 MNHEY and CDR2 SVGAGI.

This rearrangement joins TRBV25-1 to TRBJ1-2; D remains unclear. The germline CDR1 and CDR2 sequences are MGHDK and SYGVNS. This CDR3 is built from 16 residues. V was pared by 0 bases and J by 6 bases, with 17 bases between. For the CDR3, the DNA is TGTGCCAGCAGTGAATACAGCAGCTCTTGGTACCATGGCTACACCTTC. Translating it yields CASSEYSSSWYHGYTF.

DNA of the CDR3: TGTGCCAGCAGCTTCGGTCCTAGCGAGCAGTACTTC. Translating it yields CASSFGPSEQYF. The chain couples TRBV5-4 to TRBJ2-7; D is unclear. CDR1 is SGHNT, CDR2 YYREEE, per germline (reference sequence). The CDR3 totals 12 residues. The V end lost 2 bases, the J end lost 6 bases, and 9 bases lay between the germline ends.

The rearrangement joins TRBV19 to TRBJ1-1; D is unresolved. Trimming stripped 7 bases from V and 1 base from J, with 13 bases between. The CDR3 covers 14 residues. The germline gives CDR1 LNHDA, CDR2 SQIVND (reference sequence). This CDR3 is CASNDRGRNTEAFF. The CDR3 coding sequence is TGTGCCAGTAATGATCGGGGAAGGAACACTGAAGCTTTCTTT.

This clone came up a few times. The sample contains more than one DNA sequence encoding this CDR3. The chain carries TRBV10-2 and TRBJ1-1, with no clear D. CDR1 and CDR2 from the germline V gene are WSHSY and SAAADI. This CDR3 is 13 amino acids long. Trimming cost V 3 bases and J 1 base, with 6 bases left between them. The CDR3, as DNA: TGCGCCAGCAGTGAAAATACGAACACTGAAGCTTTCTTT. It encodes CASSENTNTEAFF.

The chain links TRBV20-1 to TRBJ1-2, with TRBD1 matching over 7 bases. Losses at the gene ends were 3 bases for V and 4 bases for J; bases not matched to a gene: 2. The CDR3 contains 12 residues. CDR1 and CDR2 from the germline V gene are DFQATT and SNEGSKA (reference sequence). In DNA, the CDR3 is TGCAGTGCTAGTCCAGGGGGCTATGGCTACACCTTC. Translating gives CSASPGGYGYTF.

CDR3 nucleotide sequence: TGTGCCAGCAGTGAGTCTAGGTCACTCACAGATACGCAGTATTTT. It codes for CASSESRSLTDTQYF. The chain joins TRBV6-1 to TRBJ2-3; D not resolved. The length of the CDR3 is 15 residues. V was shortened by 3 bases and J by 2 bases, with 12 bases between the two germline ends. CDR1 is MNHNS and CDR2 is SASEGT in the germline V gene.

The V gene is TRBV19, the J gene TRBJ1-2, with 8 nucleotides matching TRBD1. The V segment lost 4 bases and the J segment 4 bases; nucleotides outside the gene matches: 14. Germline V CDR1 and CDR2: LNHDA, SQIVND (reference sequence). The CDR3 is 17 residues long. The CDR3 loop reads CASSTTGAPTSFYGYTF. The CDR3 nucleotides are TGTGCCAGTAGTACGACAGGGGCCCCTACCTCGTTCTATGGCTACACCTTC.

The chain combines TRBV2 with TRBJ2-1; 12 positions agree with TRBD2. This CDR3 is 15 amino acids long. Germline CDR1 SNHLY, CDR2 FYNNEI. After removal of 9 bases from V and 7 bases from J, the junction contained 10 bases not matched to a gene. Written as DNA, the CDR3 is TGTGCCAGTCATCTAGCGGGGGGGCCTGAGAATGAGCAGTTCTTC. It encodes CASHLAGGPENEQFF.

Relative to its sample, this clone is medium-sized. The chain has TRBV2 and TRBJ1-4; D is perhaps TRBD1 (6 bases). Germline values: CDR1 SNHLY, CDR2 FYNNEI. The CDR3 loop spans 15 amino acids. Trimming left V 1 base short and J 3 bases short, with 9 bases between. The CDR3 coding sequence is TGTGCCAGCAGTGAAGTAGGGGGTTCTAATGAAAAACTGTTTTTT. It is translated as CASSEVGGSNEKLFF.

This clone appeared a single time. This sequence joins TRBV24-1 and TRBJ1-3; D not resolved. The germline V gene encodes CDR1 KGHDR and CDR2 SFDVKD. The V end lost 4 bases, the J end lost 3 bases, and 6 bases lay between the germline ends. The CDR3 sequence is 13 residues long. The CDR3: CATSEGYGNTIYF. The DNA of the CDR3 is TGTGCCACCAGTGAGGGGTATGGAAACACCATATATTTT.

This sequence joins TRBV9 and TRBJ1-1; tentatively, D is TRBD1 (5 bases). Germline-derived CDR1 and CDR2 are SGDLS and YYNGEE. The CDR3 contains 16 residues. V was shortened by 2 bases and J by 4 bases, with 18 bases between the two germline ends. The CDR3 loop is CASSVSGRHGATEAFF. CDR3 coding DNA: TGTGCCAGCAGCGTCTCCGGACGCCATGGGGCCACTGAAGCTTTCTTT.

V usage is TRBV4-1 and J usage is TRBJ1-1, with D unresolved. The germline V and J ends were trimmed by 4 bases and 11 bases, with 23 bases remaining between them. The CDR3 runs to 15 residues. Germline V gene sequence: CDR1 MGHRA, CDR2 YSYEKL. The CDR3 region has the DNA TGCGCCAGCAGCCTACGAACCGACCCGCAACCGGCGGCTTTCTTT. Amino acid sequence: CASSLRTDPQPAAFF.

This clone was observed a single time. The chain joins TRBV7-2 to TRBJ2-3, with no clear D. Germline lookup yields CDR1 SGHTA and CDR2 FQGNSA. Trimming removed 4 bases at V and 4 bases at J, with 9 bases between. This CDR3 has 13 amino acids. For the CDR3, the DNA is TGTGCCAGCAGCTCCCTTATACCAGATACGCAGTATTTT. It yields the protein CASSSLIPDTQYF.

Turning to this clone: This sample also contains other DNA sequences that code for the same CDR3. This sequence joins TRBV9 and TRBJ2-5; TRBD2 agrees at 11 bases. The ends lost 2 bases at V and 4 bases at J; junction bases unmatched: 4. The CDR3 contains 15 residues. The germline V gene encodes CDR1 SGDLS and CDR2 YYNGEE. The CDR3 is CASSVSGRASETQYF. The DNA for the CDR3 is TGTGCCAGCAGCGTTAGCGGGAGGGCTTCAGAGACCCAGTACTTC.

The chain combines TRBV6-5 with TRBJ2-7; the D gene could be TRBD1 or TRBD2 (5 bases each). The CDR3 is made up of 15 amino acids. V was trimmed by 6 bases and J by 3 bases, leaving 18 bases between them. Germline values: CDR1 MNHEY, CDR2 SVGAGI. CDR3 in amino acids: CASSQIRDLNYEQYF. The DNA for the CDR3 is TGTGCCAGCAGCCAAATAAGGGACCTGAACTACGAGCAGTACTTC.

V and J are TRBV7-2 and TRBJ1-1; D not resolved. Trimming pared 2 bases from V and 11 bases from J, leaving 9 bases between. The germline gives CDR1 SGHTA, CDR2 FQGNSA. The CDR3 contains 11 residues. The CDR3 region is CASSLTRTAFF. The CDR3 region has the DNA TGTGCCAGCAGCTTAACTCGAACGGCTTTCTTT.

The CDR3 coding sequence is TGTGCCAGCAGCAACAGACAGGGGCGAGAAGAGACCCAGTACTTC. Protein product: CASSNRQGREETQYF. The chain combines TRBV7-9 with TRBJ2-5; 8 bases line up with TRBD1. Germline CDR1 is SEHNR and CDR2 is FQNEAQ (reference sequence). CDR3 length: 15 residues. With 5 bases clipped from V and 3 bases from J, the junction kept 8 bases outside the gene matches.

Concerning this clone: A junction end diverges from the germline sequence, so it may reflect a read error. The rearrangement joins TRBV6-1 to TRBJ2-2, with D unresolved. Germline V gene data show CDR1 as MNHNS and CDR2 as SASEGT. The CDR3 has 15 residues. The CDR3 sequence is CASREVGTNTGELFF. DNA for the CDR3: TGTGCCAGCAGGGAAGTTGGAACAAACACCGGGGAGCTGTTTTTT.

V gene TRBV3-1 (or the pseudogene TRBV3-2) combines with J gene TRBJ2-7; TRBD2 matches 8 bases. There are 12 residues in the CDR3. Trimming removed 8 bases from V and 2 bases from J; junction bases left unmatched: 2. From germline, CDR1 is LGHDT and CDR2 YNNKEL (reference sequence). CDR3: CASQGLAYEQYF. The CDR3 coding sequence is TGTGCCAGCCAGGGACTAGCCTACGAGCAGTACTTC.

V and J are TRBV15 and TRBJ1-2, with 8 bases matching TRBD1. The length of the CDR3 is 16 residues. The J segment lost 8 bases and the V segment lost 1 base, leaving 12 bases of the junction unmatched. CDR1 and CDR2 from the germline V gene are LNHNV and YYDKDF (reference sequence). CDR3 residues: CATSRVGGQGAEGYTF. As DNA, the CDR3 is TGTGCCACCAGCAGAGTTGGGGGTCAGGGGGCGGAGGGCTACACCTTC. The full variable domain, in which reference TRBV15 and TRBJ1-2 provide the parts outside the CDR3, is DAMVIQNPRYQVTQFGKPVTLSCSQTLNHNVMYWYQQKSSQAPKLLFHYYDKDFNNEADTPDNFQSRRPNTSFCFLDIRSPGLGDTAMYLCATSRVGGQGAEGYTFGSGTRLTVV.

The chain is built from TRBV7-7 and TRBJ1-5; D not certain. Germline V CDR1 and CDR2: SSHAT, FNYEAQ (reference sequence). The CDR3 has 13 residues. Deletions cut 5 bases from V and 2 bases from J, with 7 bases between. The chain's CDR3 is CASSAARNQPQHF. CDR3 nucleotide sequence: TGTGCCAGCAGCGCCGCCCGCAATCAGCCCCAGCATTTT.